The entry below gives a single T cell receptor (beta chain) sequence along with its context. Its matching antigen is unknown. Some clones are missing from TCRdb's copy, which holds only in-frame ones; the method was immunoSEQ multiplex PCR. The repertoire holds some 80,000 clones, with 80% to 85% as singletons. The data originate from a study of T cell clones after liver transplantation. Study-wide background: Timepoints were pre-transplant, pre-withdrawal, and after withdrawal was completed or failed. Study-wide results and limits: Rather than being deleted, graft donor-reactive T cells may have moved into the graft.

Unmatched junction bases numbered 11, after V lost 5 bases and J lost 2 bases. The V gene's germline CDR1 is SGHRS and CDR2 YFSETQ. There are 17 residues in the CDR3. This rearrangement joins TRBV5-1 to TRBJ1-2, with 11 bases fitting TRBD1. The receptor was isolated from a human patient who received a liver transplant. Some T cells may be the graft donor's. Here the sequenced sample was CD4+ T cells from blood, taken less than 50 months after liver transplant. This CDR3 is CASRSGGQGDSNYGYTF. The CDR3 DNA follows: TGCGCCAGCAGGAGCGGGGGACAGGGGGATTCGAACTATGGCTACACCTTC.